These 13 T cell receptor beta chains were all obtained from the same sample, sequenced in a study of T-cell memory formation after mild COVID-19. TCRdb re-called the 5' RACE reads through MiXCR, storing one row per CDR3 protein. Among about 440,000 distinct CDR3 sequences listed, 20% were seen once. The source material was PBMCs or a T cell subset sorted from them (not recorded which). These receptors were collected from an adult woman who had mild COVID-19 (a few samples of this study predate the infection). Cell type and time point are not known.

This clonotype came up a few times. The V call is TRBV10-3, the J call TRBJ2-7; TRBD1 matches at 12 bases. The junction had 11 bases not matched to a gene; V was cut back by 7 bases and J by 4 bases. This CDR3 region has 16 residues. Germline assignment: CDR1 ENHRY and CDR2 SYGVKD. CDR3 bases: TGTGCCATCAACCCAACCGGGACAGGGGGCTTGTACGAGCAGTACTTC. It specifies CAINPTGTGGLYEQYF.

This clonotype was detected many times. The V call is TRBV2, the J call TRBJ2-1, with D possibly being TRBD1 or TRBD2 (5 bases each). V lost 6 bases and J 1 base, leaving 10 bases between the germline ends. CDR1 is SNHLY, CDR2 FYNNEI, per germline. The CDR3 spans 14 residues. CDR3 bases: TGTGCCAGCAGGGGAGAGGGGTCCTACAATGAGCAGTTCTTC. Amino acid sequence: CASRGEGSYNEQFF.

In this sample, this clonotype turned up a few times. V gene TRBV2 combines with J gene TRBJ1-2; D unclear. Trimming removed 1 base from V and 8 bases from J, with 11 bases in between. Germline assignment: CDR1 SNHLY and CDR2 FYNNEI. CDR3 length equals 13 residues. The CDR3 is CASSEGGTWGYTF. In DNA, the CDR3 is TGTGCCAGCAGTGAAGGTGGAACTTGGGGCTACACCTTC.

This chain uses TRBV19 with TRBJ2-1; 13 positions match TRBD2. Germline trimming cut 7 bases from V and 8 bases from J; bases unmatched to any gene: 14. Germline values: CDR1 LNHDA, CDR2 SQIVND (reference sequence). The CDR3 runs to 17 residues. CDR3: CASTPSPLAGGPDEQFF. The CDR3 DNA sequence: TGTGCCAGTACCCCCTCTCCACTAGCGGGAGGGCCGGATGAGCAGTTCTTC.

This clonotype was seen only a few times. This chain joins TRBV14 and TRBJ2-2; maybe TRBD1 (6 bases). This CDR3 is built from 14 residues. The V end was cut by 1 base, the J end by 4 bases, with 7 bases between. Germline CDR1 and CDR2: SGHDN and FVKESK. CDR3 region: CASSQAGVTGELFF. CDR3 sequence (DNA): TGTGCCAGCAGCCAAGCAGGGGTCACCGGGGAGCTGTTTTTT.

This clonotype showed up just a few times. The chain has TRBV5-1 and TRBJ2-3; weak D call: TRBD1 (6 bases). CDR3 size: 14 residues. The V gene's germline CDR1 is SGHRS and CDR2 YFSETQ. Trimming pared 0 bases from V and 6 bases from J, leaving 11 bases between. The DNA for the CDR3 is TGCGCCAGCAGCTTGGACAGGGTGCCCGATACGCAGTATTTT. Residues: CASSLDRVPDTQYF.

The sample holds one count of this clonotype. The chain employs TRBV5-1 and TRBJ2-5, with a possible D match to TRBD2 (7 bases). CDR3 length: 15 residues. From germline, CDR1 is SGHRS and CDR2 YFSETQ. Trimming took off 0 bases at V and 5 bases at J, with 14 bases between the two ends. The CDR3 region has the DNA TGCGCCAGCAGCTTGGGGAGGGGGGGCGCGGAGACCCAGTACTTC. This encodes CASSLGRGGAETQYF.

This clonotype was observed a handful of times. J is TRBJ2-1 and V is TRBV7-2; D unresolved. The CDR3 sequence is 14 residues long. Deletions cut 5 bases from V and 4 bases from J, with 12 bases between. Looked up from germline, CDR1 is SGHTA and CDR2 is FQGNSA. The CDR3 nucleotides are TGTGCCAGCAGCCCGGCGTTCGGGTACAATGAGCAGTTCTTC. Encoded protein: CASSPAFGYNEQFF.

This chain connects TRBV5-4 to TRBJ1-5; 7 nucleotides agree with TRBD1. CDR3 length: 14 amino acids. Germline V lookup: CDR1 SGHNT, CDR2 YYREEE (reference sequence). The V gene end was trimmed by 4 bases and the J gene end by 6 bases; junction bases not matched to a gene: 7. The CDR3 loop reads CASSQQGFGQPQHF. CDR3 DNA sequence: TGTGCCAGCAGCCAACAGGGGTTCGGTCAGCCCCAGCATTTT.

This clonotype was seen a handful of times. The CDR3 region has the DNA TGTGCCACCGGCGCGGAGGGGTACACCGGGGAGCTGTTTTTT. This gives the protein CATGAEGYTGELFF. The rearrangement uses TRBV24-1 and TRBJ2-2; possibly TRBD2 for D (6 bases). There are 14 residues in the CDR3. Germline CDR1 and CDR2: KGHDR and SFDVKD. Deletions cut 9 bases from V and 3 bases from J, with 13 bases between.

This clonotype was seen a few times. The chain uses TRBV10-3 and TRBJ1-6; D ambiguous. The CDR3 consists of 13 residues. Trimming removed 3 bases from V and 14 bases from J, with 14 bases in between. The germline V gene has CDR1 ENHRY and CDR2 SYGVKD. The CDR3 DNA sequence: TGTGCCATCAGTGATCCCGGGCCCTCGGCCCTCCACTTT. Encoded protein: CAISDPGPSALHF.

The J gene is TRBJ2-3, the V gene TRBV12-3 or TRBV12-4, with D unclear. There are 14 residues in the CDR3. The V end lost 2 bases, the J end lost 2 bases, and 8 bases lay between the germline ends. Written as DNA, the CDR3 is TGTGCCAGCAGTTTAAGGTCAGACACAGATACGCAGTATTTT. Encoded protein: CASSLRSDTDTQYF.

This clonotype has at least ten counts. The rearrangement uses TRBV7-9 and TRBJ2-2, with 9 bases fitting TRBD1. V shed 4 bases and J 0 bases; nucleotides not matched to a gene: 0. The CDR3 runs 15 residues. Looked up from germline, CDR1 is SEHNR and CDR2 is FQNEAQ (reference sequence). CDR3 nucleotide sequence: TGTGCCAGCAGCTGGGACAGGGCGAACACCGGGGAGCTGTTTTTT. Its translation: CASSWDRANTGELFF.